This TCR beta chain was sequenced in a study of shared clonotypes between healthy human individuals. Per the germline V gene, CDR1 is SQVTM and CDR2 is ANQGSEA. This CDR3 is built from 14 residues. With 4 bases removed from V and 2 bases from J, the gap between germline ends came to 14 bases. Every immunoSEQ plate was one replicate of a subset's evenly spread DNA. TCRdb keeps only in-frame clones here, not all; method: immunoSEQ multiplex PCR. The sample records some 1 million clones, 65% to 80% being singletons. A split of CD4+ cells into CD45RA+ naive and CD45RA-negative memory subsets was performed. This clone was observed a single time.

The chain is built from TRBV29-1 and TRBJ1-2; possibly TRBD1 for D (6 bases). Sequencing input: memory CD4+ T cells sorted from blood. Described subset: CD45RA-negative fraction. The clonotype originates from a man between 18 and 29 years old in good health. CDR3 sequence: CSVGEGQTNYGYTF. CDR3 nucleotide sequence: TGCAGCGTTGGGGAGGGACAAACCAACTATGGCTACACCTTC. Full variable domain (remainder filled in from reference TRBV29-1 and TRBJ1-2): SAVISQKPSRDICQRGTSLTIQCQVDSQVTMMFWYRQQPGQSLTLIATANQGSEATYESGFVIDKFPISRPNLTFSTLTVSNMSPEDSSIYLCSVGEGQTNYGYTFGSGTRLTVV.